A selection of T cell receptor beta chains follows, all from one sample in a study of T-cell memory formation after mild COVID-19. TCRdb ran MiXCR on the 5' RACE reads and lists one entry per CDR3 protein. The sample lists 120,000 to 150,000 distinct CDR3 sequences; about 19% were seen once. The sequenced material came from PBMCs or a T cell subset sorted from them (not recorded which). Receptor source: an adult woman who had mild COVID-19 (a few samples of this study predate the infection). Cell type and time point are not known. CDR3s leave out the opening cysteine and the closing phenylalanine or tryptophan. Each record gives: J gene, V gene, clone size, CDR3 protein. Clone size is shown for a subset of rows, as once, few, many or a class of expanded clone.

TRBJ2-7	TRBV20-1	few	SASKDSPYEQY
TRBJ2-1	TRBV6-6	few	ASSPSGTSGYNEQF
TRBJ1-1	TRBV27	few	ASSLSGTLVPPEAF
TRBJ2-7	TRBV3-1	many	ASTQTGRSSYEQY
TRBJ2-1	TRBV11-2	few	ASSFETSVLYEQF
TRBJ2-2	TRBV11-2	-	ASSRLRGAFNTGELF
TRBJ2-5	TRBV24-1	-	ATSDFPGTSGRTQY
TRBJ2-1	TRBV24-1	-	ATSDLSAGSSYNEQF
TRBJ2-7	TRBV2	few	ASSFLNGEQY
TRBJ2-5	TRBV4-2	many	ASSRGGGLYQETQY
TRBJ2-2	TRBV5-1	-	ASSFELTEYTGELF
TRBJ2-2	TRBV7-3	-	ASSLTSAQNTGELF
TRBJ1-6	TRBV7-9	-	ASSQWSSYNSPLH
TRBJ2-7	TRBV18	once	ASSPPGSGYEQY
TRBJ1-2	TRBV3-1	-	ASSQATVYGYT
TRBJ1-2	TRBV5-6	-	ASSFYTANYGYT
TRBJ2-7	TRBV29-1	many	SVAVANYEQY
TRBJ1-2	TRBV5-1	few	ASSVTQGYGYT
TRBJ2-5	TRBV7-2	many	ASSLGTKETQY
TRBJ2-3	TRBV7-9	-	ASSVIGDTQY
TRBJ1-6	TRBV7-2	few	ASSLVGAQNSPLH
TRBJ2-3	TRBV7-8	few	ASSLDRVSRTDTQY
TRBJ2-4	TRBV6-2/TRBV6-3	few	ASSNLDRVAKNIQY
TRBJ1-4	TRBV7-6	few	ASTPIRDRGRRVEKLF
TRBJ1-5	TRBV2	once	ASSDNGGTPQH
TRBJ1-6	TRBV12-3/TRBV12-4	-	ASRPGQGPTPLH
TRBJ1-2	TRBV5-1	-	ASTRPGRQHGYT
TRBJ2-5	TRBV12-3/TRBV12-4	few	ASSSQGKETQY
TRBJ2-1	TRBV29-1	-	SSLPGLSYNEQF
TRBJ2-2	TRBV5-4	few	ASSEDTRNLNTGELF
TRBJ2-1	TRBV7-6	few	ASSPGYEQF
TRBJ1-1	TRBV7-2	-	ASSEGQGEGEAF
TRBJ2-3	TRBV12-3/TRBV12-4	-	ASRSGGSTDTQY
TRBJ2-1	TRBV29-1	few	SVGMPGLARHNEQF
TRBJ1-2	TRBV12-3/TRBV12-4	-	ASSFWGDGGYT
TRBJ2-7	TRBV3-1	-	ASSQFQTPYEQY
TRBJ2-7	TRBV20-1	-	SARSPGQGGYTYEQY
TRBJ1-2	TRBV25-1	-	ASSGPGQGGGYT
TRBJ1-2	TRBV12-3/TRBV12-4	few	ASSFAGYGYT
TRBJ2-5	TRBV5-1	many	ASRPSGRRETQY
TRBJ2-5	TRBV5-1	many	ASSLGLTQETQY
TRBJ1-1	TRBV20-1	-	SARDSGTVNTEAF
TRBJ1-2	TRBV10-3	-	AISGTKDGYT
TRBJ2-5	TRBV3-1	-	ASNPRALGKETQY
TRBJ1-5	TRBV27	once	ASSPRTVDQPQH
TRBJ1-6	TRBV20-1	many	SATGVELRSPLH
TRBJ2-5	TRBV6-5	-	ASSPGRGVAQETQY
TRBJ1-5	TRBV19	-	AARGGADQPQH
TRBJ1-5	TRBV5-5	-	ASSPHNSNQPQH
TRBJ2-5	TRBV5-1	many	ASSERTDQETQY
TRBJ2-1	TRBV27	-	ASSEAGGDSYNEQF
TRBJ1-3	TRBV4-2	-	ASSQDRDSSGNTIY
TRBJ2-7	TRBV5-1	-	ASSSRGHSYEQY
TRBJ1-2	TRBV5-1	few	ASSFGQWGNYGYT